The text below deals with one T cell receptor (beta chain). TCR beta sequencing covered blood CD8+ and CD4+ T cells. Controls matched for sex and age were healthy donors. Bulk CD8+ and CD4+ cells came from magnetic negative isolation; CD8+ TEMRA by FACS. The source of the sample is a study of CD8 T cells in Susac syndrome. The authors reverse transcribed roughly 0.45 to 1 ug RNA with random hexamers. Amplification of TCR beta CDR3 used immunoSEQ multiplex PCR across 54 Vbeta and 13 Jbeta. Via MiXCR, TCRdb re-called the immunoSEQ multiplex PCR reads, giving one row per CDR3 protein. This repertoire shows some 100,000 distinct CDR3 sequences, 80% to 95% found once; its top ten account for about 0.15%. V trimming: 6 bases; J trimming: 3 bases; junction bases outside the gene matches: 4. Looked up from germline, CDR1 is SGHTA and CDR2 is FQGNSA. The CDR3 is 13 amino acids.

The specimen was CD4+ T cells from PBMCs. V is TRBV7-2 and J is TRBJ2-7; 8 bases map to TRBD1. The source is a human donor in good health. CDR3 bases: TGTGCCAGCAGTCGACAGGGGTACTACGAGCAGTACTTC. This encodes CASSRQGYYEQYF.